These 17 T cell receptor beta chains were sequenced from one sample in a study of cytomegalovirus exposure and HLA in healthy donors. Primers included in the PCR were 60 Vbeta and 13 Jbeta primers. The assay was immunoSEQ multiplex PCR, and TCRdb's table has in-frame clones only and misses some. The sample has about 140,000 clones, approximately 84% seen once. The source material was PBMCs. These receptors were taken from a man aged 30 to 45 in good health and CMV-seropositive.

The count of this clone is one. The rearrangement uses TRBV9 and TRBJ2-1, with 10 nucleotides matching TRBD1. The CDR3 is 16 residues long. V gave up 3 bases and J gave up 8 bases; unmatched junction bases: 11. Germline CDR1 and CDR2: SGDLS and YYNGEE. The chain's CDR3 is CASSESGTGVWDEQFF. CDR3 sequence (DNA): TGTGCCAGCAGCGAATCCGGGACAGGGGTTTGGGATGAGCAGTTCTTC.

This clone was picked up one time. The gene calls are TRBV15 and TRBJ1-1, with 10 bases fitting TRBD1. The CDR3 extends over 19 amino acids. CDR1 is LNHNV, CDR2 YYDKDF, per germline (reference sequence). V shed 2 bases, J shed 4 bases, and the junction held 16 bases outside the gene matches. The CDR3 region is CATSRSRYRDRGRGTEAFF. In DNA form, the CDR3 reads TGTGCCACCAGCAGATCCCGATACCGGGACAGGGGAAGAGGCACTGAAGCTTTCTTT.

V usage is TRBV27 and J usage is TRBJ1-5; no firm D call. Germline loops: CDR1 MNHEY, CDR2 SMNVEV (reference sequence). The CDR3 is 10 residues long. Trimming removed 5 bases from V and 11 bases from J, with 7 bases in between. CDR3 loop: CASSPMSQHF. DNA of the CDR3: TGTGCCAGCAGTCCCATGTCCCAGCATTTT.

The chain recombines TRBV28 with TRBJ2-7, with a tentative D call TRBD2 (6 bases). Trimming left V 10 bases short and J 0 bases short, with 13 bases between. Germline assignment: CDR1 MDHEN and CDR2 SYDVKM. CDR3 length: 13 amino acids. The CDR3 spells CATLRGSSYEQYF. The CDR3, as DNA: TGTGCCACCTTGCGGGGAAGCTCCTACGAGCAGTACTTC. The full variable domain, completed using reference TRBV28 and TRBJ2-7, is DVKVTQSSRYLVKRTGEKVFLECVQDMDHENMFWYRQDPGLGLRLIYFSYDVKMKEKGDIPEGYSVSREKKERFSLILESASTNQTSMYLCATLRGSSYEQYFGPGTRLTVT.

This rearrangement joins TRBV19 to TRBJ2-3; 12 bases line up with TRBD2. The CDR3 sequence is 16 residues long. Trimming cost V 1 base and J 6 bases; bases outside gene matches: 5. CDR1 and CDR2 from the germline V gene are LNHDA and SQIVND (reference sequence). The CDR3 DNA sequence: TGTGCCAGTAGTATAGGACTAGCGGGAGCAGTGGATACGCAGTATTTT. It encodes CASSIGLAGAVDTQYF.

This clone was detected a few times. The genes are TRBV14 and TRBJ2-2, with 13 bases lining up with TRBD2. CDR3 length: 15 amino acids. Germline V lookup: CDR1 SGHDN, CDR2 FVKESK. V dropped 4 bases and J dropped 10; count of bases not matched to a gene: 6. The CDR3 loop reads CASSLGLAGTSELFF. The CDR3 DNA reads TGTGCCAGCAGCCTGGGACTAGCGGGAACCTCGGAGCTGTTTTTT.

CDR3 DNA sequence: TGCGCCAGCAGCTTTGAGGGGGCCCGTGAAGCTTTCTTT. The encoded protein is CASSFEGAREAFF. The rearrangement uses TRBV5-1 and TRBJ1-1; 7 bases line up with TRBD1. The germline CDR1 and CDR2 sequences are SGHRS and YFSETQ. With 2 bases clipped from V and 7 bases from J, the junction kept 5 bases outside the gene matches. The CDR3 sequence is 13 residues long.

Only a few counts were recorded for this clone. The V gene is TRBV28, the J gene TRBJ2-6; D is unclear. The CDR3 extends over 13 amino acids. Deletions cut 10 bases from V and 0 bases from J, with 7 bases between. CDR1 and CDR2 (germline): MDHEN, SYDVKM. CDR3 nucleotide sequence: TGTGCCACCCTCTACTCTGGGGCCAACGTCCTGACTTTC. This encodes CATLYSGANVLTF.

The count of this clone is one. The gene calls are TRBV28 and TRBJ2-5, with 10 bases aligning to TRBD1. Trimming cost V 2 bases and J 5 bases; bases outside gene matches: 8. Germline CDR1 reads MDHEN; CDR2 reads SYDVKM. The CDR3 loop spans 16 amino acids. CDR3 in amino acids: CASSLGSGTGVETQYF. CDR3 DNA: TGTGCCAGCAGTTTAGGATCTGGGACAGGGGTCGAGACCCAGTACTTC.

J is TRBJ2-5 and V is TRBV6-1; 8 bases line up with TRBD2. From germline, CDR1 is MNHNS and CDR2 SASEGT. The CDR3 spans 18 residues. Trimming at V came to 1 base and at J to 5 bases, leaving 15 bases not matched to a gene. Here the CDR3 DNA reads TGTGCCAGCAGTGAAGGGGTAGGGCTAGCGGGTTTGCGGGAGACCCAGTACTTC. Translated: CASSEGVGLAGLRETQYF.

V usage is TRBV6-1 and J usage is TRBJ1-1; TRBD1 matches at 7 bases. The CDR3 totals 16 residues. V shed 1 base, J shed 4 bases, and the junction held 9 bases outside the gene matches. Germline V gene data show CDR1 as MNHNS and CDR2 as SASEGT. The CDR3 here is CASSEDGSGGFTEAFF. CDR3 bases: TGTGCCAGCAGTGAAGATGGGTCAGGGGGATTCACTGAAGCTTTCTTT.

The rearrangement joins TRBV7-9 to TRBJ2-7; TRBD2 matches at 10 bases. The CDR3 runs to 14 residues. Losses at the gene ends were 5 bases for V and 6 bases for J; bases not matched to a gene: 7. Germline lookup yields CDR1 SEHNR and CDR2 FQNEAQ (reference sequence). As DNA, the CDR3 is TGTGCCAGCAGCCCAAGCGGGGGGGTATCCGAGCAGTACTTC. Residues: CASSPSGGVSEQYF.

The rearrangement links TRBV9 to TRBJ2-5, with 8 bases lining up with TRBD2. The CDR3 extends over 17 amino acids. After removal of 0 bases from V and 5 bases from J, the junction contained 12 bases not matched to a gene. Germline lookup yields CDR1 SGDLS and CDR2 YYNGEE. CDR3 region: CASSVGFTGGPGETQYF. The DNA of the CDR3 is TGTGCCAGCAGCGTAGGTTTTACGGGAGGGCCGGGGGAGACCCAGTACTTC.

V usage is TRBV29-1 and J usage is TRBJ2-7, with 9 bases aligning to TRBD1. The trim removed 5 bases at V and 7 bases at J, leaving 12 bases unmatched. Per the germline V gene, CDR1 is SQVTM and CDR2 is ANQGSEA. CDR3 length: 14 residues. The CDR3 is CSVRDRAFVGEQYF. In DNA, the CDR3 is TGCAGCGTTAGGGACAGGGCTTTCGTGGGGGAGCAGTACTTC.

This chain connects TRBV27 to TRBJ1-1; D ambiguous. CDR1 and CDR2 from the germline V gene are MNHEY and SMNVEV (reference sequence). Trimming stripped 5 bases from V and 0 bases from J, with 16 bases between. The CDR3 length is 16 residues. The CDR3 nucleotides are TGTGCCAGCAGTCTAATGGTCAGACTCATGAACACTGAAGCTTTCTTT. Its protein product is CASSLMVRLMNTEAFF.

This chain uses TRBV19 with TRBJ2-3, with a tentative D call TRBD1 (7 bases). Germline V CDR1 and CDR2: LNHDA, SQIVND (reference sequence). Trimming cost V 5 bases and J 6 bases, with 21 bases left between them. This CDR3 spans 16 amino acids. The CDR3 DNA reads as TGTGCCAGTAGTGATTTCCAGGGGGGAAGAGCGGATACGCAGTATTTT. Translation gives CASSDFQGGRADTQYF.

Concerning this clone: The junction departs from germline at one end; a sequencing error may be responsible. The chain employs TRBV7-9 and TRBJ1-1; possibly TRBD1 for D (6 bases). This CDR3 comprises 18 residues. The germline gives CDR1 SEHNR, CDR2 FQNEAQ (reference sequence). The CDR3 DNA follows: TGTTCCAGCAGCTTAGAACGTTGGGGGGGGGCTGAAGACACTGAAGCTTTCTTT. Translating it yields CSSSLERWGGAEDTEAFF.